This TCR beta chain appears in the sequencing data of a study of T-cell memory formation after mild COVID-19. Study-wide points: The CD4+ clones that contracted clustered mainly within CM and EM, and the CD8+ clones concentrated in EMRA. Day 15 to 85 contracting clones showed balanced CD4/CD8; day 15 to 37 expanders favored CD4+. Some responding clones appeared in pre-infection memory, suggesting cross-reactive memory joined.

CDR1 is MNHEY, CDR2 SVGAGI, per germline. The CDR3 spans 14 residues. Trimming took off 2 bases at V and 4 bases at J, with 9 bases between the two ends. TCRdb re-derived calls from the 5' RACE reads in MiXCR, one entry per CDR3 protein. The sample holds around 510,000 distinct CDR3 sequences; approximately 21% are singletons and the top ten take approximately 8.4%. This clonotype was detected only a few times. Its matching antigen is unknown. Sequenced: PBMCs or a T cell subset sorted from them (not recorded which). The chain recombines TRBV6-5 with TRBJ2-1; a possible D gene is TRBD1 (5 bases). This clonotype originated in an adult woman who had mild COVID-19 (a few samples of this study predate the infection). Cell type and time point are not known. The CDR3 protein is CASSYGASYNEQFF. Here the CDR3 DNA reads TGTGCCAGCAGTTACGGGGCTAGTTACAATGAGCAGTTCTTC.